These T cell receptor beta chains were read from a single sample in a study of blood T cell repertoires in COVID-19. Assay: immunoSEQ multiplex PCR; the TCRdb copy retains only in-frame clones and omits some. The table shows just over 150,000 clones, with 75% to 90% occurring only once. The sequencing sample was made of peripheral blood. The receptors originated from a human donor with acute or convalescent COVID-19. The donor label of this sample is uncertain. CDR3s leave out the opening cysteine and the closing phenylalanine or tryptophan.

j_call v_call cdr3_aa
TRBJ1-1 TRBV21-1 ASSTNGIGSNTEAF
TRBJ2-1 TRBV4-2 ASKGRLYEQF
TRBJ1-5 TRBV15 ATSRDKQPQH
TRBJ1-6 TRBV6-5 ASSYLDNNSPLH
TRBJ1-1 TRBV12-3/TRBV12-4 ASSLSSQEAF
TRBJ1-1 TRBV2 ASSEVRGGVTEAF
TRBJ1-3 TRBV4-1 ASSQRGLNTIY
TRBJ2-2 TRBV24-1 ATSDGTGLAGELF
TRBJ1-3 TRBV5-1 ASSRGTGDTVVGNTIY
TRBJ2-5 TRBV5-1 ASSTGLAGDRQETQY
TRBJ1-2 TRBV19 ASSIGQGGSYGYT
TRBJ2-3 TRBV3-1/TRBV3-2 ASSQSGGHTQY
TRBJ1-5 TRBV19 ASSYGVSSNQPQH
TRBJ1-2 TRBV5-1 ASSSDSLYGYT
TRBJ1-2 TRBV10-2 ASSSQGRGNGYT
TRBJ2-1 TRBV11-2 ASRPELAASYNEQF
TRBJ1-1 TRBV14 ASSPPGWRWYTEAF
TRBJ1-1 TRBV18 ASSPPGGAIDAF
TRBJ2-7 TRBV27 AAGPWGSYEQY
TRBJ2-3 TRBV7-3 ASSLGRDDTQY
TRBJ2-7 TRBV30 AWTSSYEQY
TRBJ1-1 TRBV7-9 ASSLWDREGAF
TRBJ2-7 TRBV18 ASSPTDTTYEQY
TRBJ1-2 TRBV5-8 ASSLQAGRYGYT
TRBJ2-3 TRBV5-1 ASSRDRTDTQY
TRBJ1-1 TRBV29-1 SVVGQGDTEAF
TRBJ2-5 TRBV19 ATSVLQRGGLETQY
TRBJ2-1 TRBV5-1 ASSSHTSGGANEQF
TRBJ2-3 TRBV18 ASSPDRADTQY
TRBJ1-3 TRBV6-4 ASSDRQGRDTIY
TRBJ1-4 TRBV24-1 ATSDLLPLRNEKLF
TRBJ1-1 TRBV10-3 AISVAMNTEAF
TRBJ2-3 TRBV19 ASSLRGGPDTQY
TRBJ1-1 TRBV5-1 ASSQGTGGALEVDTEAF
TRBJ2-2 TRBV21-1 ASSKGSRLPGTGELF
TRBJ1-5 TRBV7-9 ASSLGTGAQPQH
TRBJ1-2 TRBV19 ASSIGGQGLGTFGYT
TRBJ1-2 TRBV5-1 ASSRSDRSYGYT
TRBJ2-5 TRBV5-1 ASSRGQQETQY
TRBJ1-3 TRBV5-4 ASSSGTGGSGNTIY
TRBJ1-2 TRBV19 ASSIPRQGNYGYT
TRBJ1-2 TRBV2 ASGDRANRQGYT
TRBJ1-2 TRBV5-5 ASSDILGQERYGYT
TRBJ2-5 TRBV3-1/TRBV3-2 ASTGGAETQY
TRBJ2-3 TRBV9 ASSVDRGALSTDTQY
TRBJ2-1 TRBV15 ATSRWRGSSVGSYNEQF
TRBJ2-3 TRBV11-3 ASSYRVDTQY
TRBJ1-5 TRBV7-6 ASSPAPGGGGQPQH
TRBJ2-1 TRBV10-1 ASSVRDNEQF
TRBJ1-4 TRBV5-1 ASSLDGRTNEKLF
TRBJ1-2 TRBV28 ASSSSGTFHYGYT
TRBJ1-4 TRBV27 ASSLTGEKLF
TRBJ2-2 TRBV6-6 ASSYSGGMNTGELF
TRBJ2-5 TRBV5-6 ASSHRAGGFQETQY
TRBJ2-1 TRBV30 AWTQGYNEQF
TRBJ1-2 TRBV14 ASSQTGGVNYGYT
TRBJ1-6 TRBV19 ASNWGLSSYNSPLH